The clone carrying this T cell receptor beta chain came up a few times. Its matching antigen is unknown. CDR3 length equals 21 residues. Trimming pared 3 bases from V and 0 bases from J, leaving 28 bases between. The germline V gene encodes CDR1 KGHSH and CDR2 LQKENI. One entry per CDR3 protein, called by TCRdb with MiXCR from the RACE reads. Of tens of thousands of distinct CDR3 sequences listed, around 10% are singletons. As for time point: patch test 3, about 24 weeks after DPC sensitization. Sample treatment: therapeutic diphenylcyclopropenone sensitization with weekly scalp DPC. The data originate from a study of human T cells and chemical hapten exposure. Study-wide results and limits: Having alopecia, donors may respond immunologically unlike healthy people. Those TCRs sitting above 1 in 1000 frequency stayed the same with DPC sensitization.

The source is a woman in her 50s with alopecia areata. Some clones in this sample may be carry-over from other donors' samples. Source: whole blood, taken in connection with sensitization to the hapten diphenylcyclopropenone (DPC). The chain uses TRBV18 and TRBJ2-3, with TRBD1 as a possible D gene (5 bases). CDR3 DNA sequence: TGTGCCAGCTCACCCCGAGCCGGTGGTGGGGCGAGAGTTGTTAGCACAGATACGCAGTATTTT. Translating it yields CASSPRAGGGARVVSTDTQYF.